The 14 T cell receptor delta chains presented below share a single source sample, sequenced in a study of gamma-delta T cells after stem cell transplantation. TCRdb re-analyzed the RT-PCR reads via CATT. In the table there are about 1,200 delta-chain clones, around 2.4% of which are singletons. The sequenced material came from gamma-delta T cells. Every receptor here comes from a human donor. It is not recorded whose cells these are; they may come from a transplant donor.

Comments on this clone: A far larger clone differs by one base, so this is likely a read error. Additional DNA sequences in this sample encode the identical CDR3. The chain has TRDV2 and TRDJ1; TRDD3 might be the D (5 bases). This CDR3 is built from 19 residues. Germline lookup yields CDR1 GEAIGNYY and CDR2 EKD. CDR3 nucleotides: TGTGCTTGTGACACTGTTGAGAAAATTCAGCGGGGGTCGGACGATAAACTCATCTTT. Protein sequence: CACDTVEKIQRGSDDKLIF.

The CDR3 DNA follows: TGTGCCTGTGACATCGTGGGGGGGAAAACCGATAAACTCATCTTT. Its translation is CACDIVGGKTDKLIF. The V call is TRDV2, the J call TRDJ1; tentatively, D is TRDD3 (6 bases). This CDR3 has 15 residues. Germline assignment: CDR1 GEAIGNYY and CDR2 EKD. V lost 2 bases, J lost 2 bases, and 14 bases lay in between.

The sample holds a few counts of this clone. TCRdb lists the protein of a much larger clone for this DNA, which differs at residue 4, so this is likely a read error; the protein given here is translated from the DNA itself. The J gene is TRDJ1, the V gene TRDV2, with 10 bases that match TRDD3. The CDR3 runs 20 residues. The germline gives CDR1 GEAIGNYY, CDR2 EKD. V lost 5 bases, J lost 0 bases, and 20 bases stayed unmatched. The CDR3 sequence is CACGPLGDSGGQDNTDKLIF. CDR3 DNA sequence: TGTGCCTGTGGCCCACTGGGGGATTCGGGTGGACAGGATAACACCGATAAACTCATCTTT.

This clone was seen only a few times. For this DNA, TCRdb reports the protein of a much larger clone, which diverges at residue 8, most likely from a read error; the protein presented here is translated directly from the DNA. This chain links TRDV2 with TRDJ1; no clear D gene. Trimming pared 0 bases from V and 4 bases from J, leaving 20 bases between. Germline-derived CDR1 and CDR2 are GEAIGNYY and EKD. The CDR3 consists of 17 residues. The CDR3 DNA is TGTGCCTGTGACACCGTCCTCCATCTCCCGCAAAACGATAAACTCATCTTT. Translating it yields CACDTVLHLPQNDKLIF.

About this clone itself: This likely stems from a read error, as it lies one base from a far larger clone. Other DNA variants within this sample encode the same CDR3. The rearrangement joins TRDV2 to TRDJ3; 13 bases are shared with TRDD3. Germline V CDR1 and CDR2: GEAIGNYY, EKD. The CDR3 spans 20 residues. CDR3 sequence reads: CACDTATGGYATWDTRQMFF. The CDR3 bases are TGTGCCTGCGACACCGCAACTGGGGGATACGCGACCTGGGACACCCGACAGATGTTTTTC.

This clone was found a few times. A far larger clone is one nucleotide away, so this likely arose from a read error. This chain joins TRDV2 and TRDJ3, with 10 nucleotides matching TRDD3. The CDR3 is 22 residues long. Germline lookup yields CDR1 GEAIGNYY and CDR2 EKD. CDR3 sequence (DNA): TGTGCCCGTGACACCTGGTCCCCGGGGGATACGCGAAGGTCCTGGGACACCCGACAGATGTTTTTC. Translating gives CARDTWSPGDTRRSWDTRQMFF.

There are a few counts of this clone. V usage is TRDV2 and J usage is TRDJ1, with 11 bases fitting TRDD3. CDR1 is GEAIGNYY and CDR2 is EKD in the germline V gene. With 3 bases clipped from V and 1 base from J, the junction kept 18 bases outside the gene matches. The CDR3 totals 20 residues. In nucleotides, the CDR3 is TGTGCCTGTGACTTGATGTCGGCGGGGCTGGGGGATACATCCACCGATAAACTCATCTTT. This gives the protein CACDLMSAGLGDTSTDKLIF.

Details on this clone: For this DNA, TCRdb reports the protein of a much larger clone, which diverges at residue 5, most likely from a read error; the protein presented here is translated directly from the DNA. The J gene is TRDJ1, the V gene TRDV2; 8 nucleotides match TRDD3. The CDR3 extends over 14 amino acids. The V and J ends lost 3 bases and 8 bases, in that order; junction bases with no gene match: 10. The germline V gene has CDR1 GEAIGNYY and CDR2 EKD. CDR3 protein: CACDALRGDKKLIF. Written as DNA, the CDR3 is TGTGCCTGTGACGCGTTACGGGGGGATAAAAAACTCATCTTT.

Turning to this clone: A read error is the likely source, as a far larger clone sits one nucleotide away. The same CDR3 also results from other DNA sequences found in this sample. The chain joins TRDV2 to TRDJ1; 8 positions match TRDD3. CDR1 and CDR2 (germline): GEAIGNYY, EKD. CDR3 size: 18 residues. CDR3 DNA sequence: TGTGCCTGTGACCCCGTGGTGGGGGATTCCCTGTACACCGACAAACTCATCTTT. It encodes CACDPVVGDSLYTDKLIF.

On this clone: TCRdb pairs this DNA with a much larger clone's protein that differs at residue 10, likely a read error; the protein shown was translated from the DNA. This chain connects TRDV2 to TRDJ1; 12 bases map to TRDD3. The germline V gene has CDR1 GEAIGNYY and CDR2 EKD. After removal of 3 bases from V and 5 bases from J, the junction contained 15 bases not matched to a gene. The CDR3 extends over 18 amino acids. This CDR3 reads CACDAYWGIHGEGDKLIF. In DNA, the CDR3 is TGTGCCTGTGACGCGTACTGGGGGATACACGGAGAAGGGGATAAACTCATCTTT.

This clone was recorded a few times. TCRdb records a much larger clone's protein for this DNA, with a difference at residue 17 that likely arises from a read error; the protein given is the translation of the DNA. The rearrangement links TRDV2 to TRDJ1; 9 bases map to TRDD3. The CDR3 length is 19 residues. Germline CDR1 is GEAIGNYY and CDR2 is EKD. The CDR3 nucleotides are TGTGCCTGTGACATGATCCTGGGGGATCCTAAACCTTACACCGATAAACCCATCTTT. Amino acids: CACDMILGDPKPYTDKPIF.

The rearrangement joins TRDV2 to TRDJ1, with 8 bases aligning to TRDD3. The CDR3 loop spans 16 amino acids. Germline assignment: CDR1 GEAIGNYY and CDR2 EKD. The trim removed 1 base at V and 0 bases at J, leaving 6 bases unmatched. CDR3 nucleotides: TGTGCCTGTGACACTGGACTGGGGGGCGACACCGATAAACTCATCTTT. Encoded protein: CACDTGLGGDTDKLIF.

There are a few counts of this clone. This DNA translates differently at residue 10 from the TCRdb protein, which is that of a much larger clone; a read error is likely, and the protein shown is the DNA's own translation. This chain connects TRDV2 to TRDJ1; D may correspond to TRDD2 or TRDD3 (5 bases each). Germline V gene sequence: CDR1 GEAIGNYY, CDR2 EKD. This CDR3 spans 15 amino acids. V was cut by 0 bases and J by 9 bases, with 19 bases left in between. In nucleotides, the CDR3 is TGTGCCTGTGACACCTTGGGGACCCTACATGGGGAACTCATCTTT. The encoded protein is CACDTLGTLHGELIF.

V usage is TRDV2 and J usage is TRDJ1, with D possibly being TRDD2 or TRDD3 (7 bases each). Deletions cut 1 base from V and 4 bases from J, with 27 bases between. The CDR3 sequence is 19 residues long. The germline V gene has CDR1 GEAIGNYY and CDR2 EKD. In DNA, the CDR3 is TGTGCCTGTGACACGGCGGGCTTTCCTACTGGGGCTTATGGCGATAAACTCATCTTT. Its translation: CACDTAGFPTGAYGDKLIF.